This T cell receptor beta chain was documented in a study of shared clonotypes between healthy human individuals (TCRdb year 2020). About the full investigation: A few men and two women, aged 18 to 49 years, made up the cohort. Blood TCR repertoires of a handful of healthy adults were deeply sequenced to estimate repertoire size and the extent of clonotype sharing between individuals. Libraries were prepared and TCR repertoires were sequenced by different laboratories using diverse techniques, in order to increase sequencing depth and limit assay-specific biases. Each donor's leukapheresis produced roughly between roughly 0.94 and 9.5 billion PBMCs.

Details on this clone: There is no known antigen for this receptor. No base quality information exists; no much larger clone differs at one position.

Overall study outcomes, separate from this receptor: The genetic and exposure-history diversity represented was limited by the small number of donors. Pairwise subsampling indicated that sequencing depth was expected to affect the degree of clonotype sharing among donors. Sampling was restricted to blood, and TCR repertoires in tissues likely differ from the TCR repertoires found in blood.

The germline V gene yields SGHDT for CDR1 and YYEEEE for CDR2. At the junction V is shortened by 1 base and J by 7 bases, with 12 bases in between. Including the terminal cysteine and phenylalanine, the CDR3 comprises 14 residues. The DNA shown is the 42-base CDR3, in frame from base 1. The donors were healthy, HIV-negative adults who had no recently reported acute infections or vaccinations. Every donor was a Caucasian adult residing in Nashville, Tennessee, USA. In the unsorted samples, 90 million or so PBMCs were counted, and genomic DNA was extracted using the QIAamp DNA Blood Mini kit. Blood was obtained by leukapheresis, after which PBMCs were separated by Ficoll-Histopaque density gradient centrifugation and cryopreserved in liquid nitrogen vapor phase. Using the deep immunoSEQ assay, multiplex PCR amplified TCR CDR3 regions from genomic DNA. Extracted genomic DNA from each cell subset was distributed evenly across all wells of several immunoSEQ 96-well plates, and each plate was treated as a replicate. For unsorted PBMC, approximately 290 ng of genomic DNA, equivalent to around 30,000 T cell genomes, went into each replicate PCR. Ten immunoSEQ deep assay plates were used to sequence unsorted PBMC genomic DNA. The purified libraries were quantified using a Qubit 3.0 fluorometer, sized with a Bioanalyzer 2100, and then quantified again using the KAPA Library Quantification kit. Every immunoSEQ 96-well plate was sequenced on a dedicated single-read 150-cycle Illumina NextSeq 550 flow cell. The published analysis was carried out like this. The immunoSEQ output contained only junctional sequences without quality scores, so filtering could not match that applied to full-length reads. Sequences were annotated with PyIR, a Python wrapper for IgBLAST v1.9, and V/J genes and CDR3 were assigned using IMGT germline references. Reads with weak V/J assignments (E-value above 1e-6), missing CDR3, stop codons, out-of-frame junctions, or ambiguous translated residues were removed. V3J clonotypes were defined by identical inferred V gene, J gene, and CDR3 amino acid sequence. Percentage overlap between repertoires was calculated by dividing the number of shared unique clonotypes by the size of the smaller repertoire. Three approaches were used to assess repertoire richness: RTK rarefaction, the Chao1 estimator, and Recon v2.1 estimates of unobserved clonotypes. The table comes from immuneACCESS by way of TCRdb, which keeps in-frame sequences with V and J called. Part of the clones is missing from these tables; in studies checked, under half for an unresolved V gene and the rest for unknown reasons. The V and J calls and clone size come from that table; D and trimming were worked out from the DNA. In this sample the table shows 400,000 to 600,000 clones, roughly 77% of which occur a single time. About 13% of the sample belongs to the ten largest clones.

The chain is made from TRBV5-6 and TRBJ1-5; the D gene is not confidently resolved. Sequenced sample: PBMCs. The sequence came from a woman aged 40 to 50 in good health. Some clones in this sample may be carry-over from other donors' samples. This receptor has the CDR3 CASSLKLGGQPQHF. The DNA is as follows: TGTGCCAGCAGCTTGAAGCTTGGAGGACAGCCCCAGCATTTT. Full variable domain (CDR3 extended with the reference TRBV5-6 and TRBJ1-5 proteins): DAGVTQSPTHLIKTRGQQVTLRCSPKSGHDTVSWYQQALGQGPQFIFQYYEEEERQRGNFPDRFSGHQFPNYSSELNVNALLLGDSALYLCASSLKLGGQPQHFGDGTRLSIL.